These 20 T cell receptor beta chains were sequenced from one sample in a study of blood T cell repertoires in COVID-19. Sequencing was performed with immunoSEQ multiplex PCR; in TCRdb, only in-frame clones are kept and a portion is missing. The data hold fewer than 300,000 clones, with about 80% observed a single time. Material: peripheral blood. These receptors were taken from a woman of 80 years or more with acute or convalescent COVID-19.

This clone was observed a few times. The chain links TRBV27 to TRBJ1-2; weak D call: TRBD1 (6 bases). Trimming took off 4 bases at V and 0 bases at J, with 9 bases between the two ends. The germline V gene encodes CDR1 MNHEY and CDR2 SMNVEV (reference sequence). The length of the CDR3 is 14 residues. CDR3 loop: CASSSGTTNYGYTF. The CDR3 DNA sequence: TGTGCCAGCAGTTCCGGGACAACTAACTATGGCTACACCTTC.

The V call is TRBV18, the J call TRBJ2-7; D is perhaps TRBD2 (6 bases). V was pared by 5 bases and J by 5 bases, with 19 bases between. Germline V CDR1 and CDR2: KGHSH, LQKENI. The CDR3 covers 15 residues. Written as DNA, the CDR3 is TGTGCCAGCTCAGACGTGGGGACTTCTTCCCACGAGCAGTACTTC. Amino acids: CASSDVGTSSHEQYF.

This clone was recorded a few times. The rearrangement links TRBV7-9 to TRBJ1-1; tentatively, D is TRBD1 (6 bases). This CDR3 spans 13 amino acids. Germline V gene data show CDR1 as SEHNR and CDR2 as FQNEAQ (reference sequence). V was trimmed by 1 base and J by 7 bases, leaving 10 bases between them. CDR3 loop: CASSLDGQLEAFF. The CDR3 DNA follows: TGTGCCAGCAGCTTAGATGGACAGCTTGAAGCTTTCTTT.

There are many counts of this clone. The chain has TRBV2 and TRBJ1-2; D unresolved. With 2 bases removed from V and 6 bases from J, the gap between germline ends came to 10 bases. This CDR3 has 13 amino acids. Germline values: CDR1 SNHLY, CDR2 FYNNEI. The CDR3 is CASSERRADGYTF. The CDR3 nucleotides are TGTGCCAGCAGTGAACGGAGGGCTGATGGCTACACCTTC.

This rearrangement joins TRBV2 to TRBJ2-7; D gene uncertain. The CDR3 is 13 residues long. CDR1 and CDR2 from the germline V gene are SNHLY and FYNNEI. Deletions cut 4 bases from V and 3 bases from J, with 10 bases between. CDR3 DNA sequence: TGTGCCAGCAGTGTTCGAGCACTCTACGAGCAGTACTTC. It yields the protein CASSVRALYEQYF.

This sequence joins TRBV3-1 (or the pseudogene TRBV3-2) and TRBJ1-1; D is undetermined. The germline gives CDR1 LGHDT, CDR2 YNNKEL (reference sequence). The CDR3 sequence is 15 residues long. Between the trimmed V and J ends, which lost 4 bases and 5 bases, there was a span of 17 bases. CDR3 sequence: CASSRKSRSGTEAFF. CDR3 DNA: TGTGCCAGCAGCCGCAAAAGTCGATCAGGTACTGAAGCTTTCTTT.

The CDR3 loop reads CASSSTRDSSSYNEQFF. CDR3 bases: TGTGCCAGCAGTTCGACGAGGGACAGTTCGTCCTACAATGAGCAGTTCTTC. The chain couples TRBV27 to TRBJ2-1, with TRBD1 matching over 7 bases. Germline V gene lookup returns CDR1 MNHEY and CDR2 SMNVEV (reference sequence). With V trimmed by 4 bases and J by 1 base, 10 bases remained unmatched. The CDR3 sequence is 17 residues long.

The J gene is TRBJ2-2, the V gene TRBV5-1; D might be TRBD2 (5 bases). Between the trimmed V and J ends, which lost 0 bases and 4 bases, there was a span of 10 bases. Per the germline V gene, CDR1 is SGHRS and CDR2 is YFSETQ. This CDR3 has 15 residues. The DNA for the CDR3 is TGCGCCAGCAGCTTGGATTTGGGAGCCACCGGGGAGCTGTTTTTT. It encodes CASSLDLGATGELFF.

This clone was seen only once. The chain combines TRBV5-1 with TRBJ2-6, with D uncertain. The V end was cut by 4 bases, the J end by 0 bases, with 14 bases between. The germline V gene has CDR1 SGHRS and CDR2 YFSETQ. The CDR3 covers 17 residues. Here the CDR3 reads CASSAQSLYSGANVLTF. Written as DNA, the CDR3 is TGCGCCAGCAGCGCCCAGTCCTTGTACTCTGGGGCCAACGTCCTGACTTTC.

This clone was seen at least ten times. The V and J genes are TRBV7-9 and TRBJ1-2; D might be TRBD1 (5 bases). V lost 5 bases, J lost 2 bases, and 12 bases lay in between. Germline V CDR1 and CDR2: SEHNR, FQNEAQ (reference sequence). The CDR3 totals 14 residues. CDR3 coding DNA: TGTGCCAGCAGCGCGGACATACTCAACTATGGCTACACCTTC. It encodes CASSADILNYGYTF.

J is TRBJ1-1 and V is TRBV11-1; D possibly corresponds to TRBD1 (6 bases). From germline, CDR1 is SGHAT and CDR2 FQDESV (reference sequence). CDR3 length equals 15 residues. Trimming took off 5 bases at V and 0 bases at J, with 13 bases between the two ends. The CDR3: CASSAGQSLNTEAFF. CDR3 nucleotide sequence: TGTGCCAGCAGCGCCGGACAGTCGCTGAACACTGAAGCTTTCTTT.

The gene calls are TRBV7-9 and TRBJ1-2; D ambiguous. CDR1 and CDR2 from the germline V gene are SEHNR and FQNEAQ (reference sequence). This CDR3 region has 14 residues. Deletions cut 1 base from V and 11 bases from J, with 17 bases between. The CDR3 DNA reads TGTGCCAGCAGCTTAGACCTGGAACGACATTGGTACACCTTC. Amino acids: CASSLDLERHWYTF. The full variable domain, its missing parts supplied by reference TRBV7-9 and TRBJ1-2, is DTGVSQNPRHKITKRGQNVTFRCDPISEHNRLYWYRQTLGQGPEFLTYFQNEAQLEKSRLLSDRFSAERPKGSFSTLEIQRTEQGDSAMYLCASSLDLERHWYTFGSGTRLTVV.

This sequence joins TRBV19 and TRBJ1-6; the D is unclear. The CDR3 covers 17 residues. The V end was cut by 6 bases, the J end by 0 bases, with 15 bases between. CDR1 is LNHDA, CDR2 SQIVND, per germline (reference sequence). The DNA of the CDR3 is TGTGCCAGTAGCAACGAGCTATTACTCTCCTATAATTCACCCCTCCACTTT. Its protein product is CASSNELLLSYNSPLHF.

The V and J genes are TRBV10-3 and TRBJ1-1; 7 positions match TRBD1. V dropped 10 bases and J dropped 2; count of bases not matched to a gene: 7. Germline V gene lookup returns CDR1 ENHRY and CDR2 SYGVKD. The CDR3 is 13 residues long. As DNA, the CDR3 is TGTGCCACTGGGGGACAGACTAACACTGAAGCTTTCTTT. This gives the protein CATGGQTNTEAFF.

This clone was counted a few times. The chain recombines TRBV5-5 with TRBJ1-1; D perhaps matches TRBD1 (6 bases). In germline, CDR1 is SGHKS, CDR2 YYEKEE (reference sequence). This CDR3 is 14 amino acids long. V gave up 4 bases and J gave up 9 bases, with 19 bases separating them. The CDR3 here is CASSREQGPTKAFF. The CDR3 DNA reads TGTGCCAGCAGCCGCGAACAGGGCCCAACTAAAGCTTTCTTT.

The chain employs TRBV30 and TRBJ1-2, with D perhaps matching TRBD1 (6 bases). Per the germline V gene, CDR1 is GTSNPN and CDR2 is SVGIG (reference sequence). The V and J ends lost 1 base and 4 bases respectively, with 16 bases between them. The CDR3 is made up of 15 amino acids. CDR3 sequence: CAWSARTRRGYGYTF. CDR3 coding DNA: TGTGCCTGGAGTGCAAGGACTCGCAGGGGCTATGGCTACACCTTC.

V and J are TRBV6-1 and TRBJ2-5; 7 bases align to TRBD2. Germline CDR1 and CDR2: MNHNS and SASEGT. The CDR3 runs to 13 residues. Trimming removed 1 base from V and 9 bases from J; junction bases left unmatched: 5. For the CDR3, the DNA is TGTGCCAGCAGTGAAGGGACCCGGGGGGCCCAGTACTTC. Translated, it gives CASSEGTRGAQYF.

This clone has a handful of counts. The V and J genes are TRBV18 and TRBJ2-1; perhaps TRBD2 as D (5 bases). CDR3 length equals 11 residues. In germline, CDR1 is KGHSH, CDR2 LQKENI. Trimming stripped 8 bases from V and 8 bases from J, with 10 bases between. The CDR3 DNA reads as TGTGCCAGCCTGGAGGCCGATGAGCAGTTCTTC. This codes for CASLEADEQFF.

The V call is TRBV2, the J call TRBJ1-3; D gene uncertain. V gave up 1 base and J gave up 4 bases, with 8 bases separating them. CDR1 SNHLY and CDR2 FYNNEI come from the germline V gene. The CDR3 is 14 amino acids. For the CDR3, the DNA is TGTGCCAGCAGTGAAGGCGCACGGGGAAACACCATATATTTT. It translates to CASSEGARGNTIYF.

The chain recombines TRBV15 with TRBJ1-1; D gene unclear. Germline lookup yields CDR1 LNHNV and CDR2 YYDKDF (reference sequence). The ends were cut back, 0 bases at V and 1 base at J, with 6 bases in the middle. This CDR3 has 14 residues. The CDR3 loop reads CATSRDHRNTEAFF. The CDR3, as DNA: TGTGCCACCAGCAGAGATCATAGGAACACTGAAGCTTTCTTT.